This T cell receptor beta chain was recorded in a study of identical twins. General study points: A partial confounding effect on zero-insertion analyses could come from invariant MAIT and iNKT cells. Models underpredicted monozygotic twin sharing of out-of-frame TCR alpha. With abundant cord blood beta clonotypes, insertions were fewer; memory repertoires showed no such pattern.

Donors uniformly comprised healthy Caucasians. To note about this clonotype: Its target is not known.

CDR3 length equals 17 residues. CDR1 and CDR2 (germline): MNHEY, SVGAGI. V shed 0 bases and J 3 bases; nucleotides not matched to a gene: 9. MiXCR, run by TCRdb on the 5' RACE reads, gives a single entry per CDR3 protein. The table has around 1.7 million distinct CDR3 sequences, about 32% seen once. The receptor was isolated from a newborn girl in good health. The sequenced sample was cord blood. The chain has TRBV6-5 and TRBJ2-5, with 8 bases lining up with TRBD2. The chain's CDR3 is CASSYSGFGLAKETQYF. The CDR3 DNA is TGTGCCAGCAGTTACTCTGGCTTCGGACTAGCTAAAGAGACCCAGTACTTC.